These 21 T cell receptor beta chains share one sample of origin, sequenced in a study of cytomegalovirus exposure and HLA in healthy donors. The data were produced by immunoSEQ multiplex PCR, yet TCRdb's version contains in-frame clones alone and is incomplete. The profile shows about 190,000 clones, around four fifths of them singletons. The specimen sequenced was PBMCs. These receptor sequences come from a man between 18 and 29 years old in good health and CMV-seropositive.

CDR3 loop: CASSLSGTGYEQYF. CDR3 bases: TGTGCCAGCAGTTTAAGTGGGACAGGCTACGAGCAGTACTTC. The chain employs TRBV27 and TRBJ2-7; TRBD1 aligns across 8 bases. This CDR3 has 14 residues. From germline, CDR1 is MNHEY and CDR2 SMNVEV (reference sequence). V gave up 2 bases and J gave up 3 bases; unmatched junction bases: 3.

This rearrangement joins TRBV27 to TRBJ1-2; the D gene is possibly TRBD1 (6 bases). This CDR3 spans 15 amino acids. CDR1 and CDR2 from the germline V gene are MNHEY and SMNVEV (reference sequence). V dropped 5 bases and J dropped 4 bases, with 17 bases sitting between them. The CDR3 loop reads CASSTNTGHRYGYTF. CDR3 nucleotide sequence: TGTGCCAGCAGTACAAACACGGGACACCGCTATGGCTACACCTTC.

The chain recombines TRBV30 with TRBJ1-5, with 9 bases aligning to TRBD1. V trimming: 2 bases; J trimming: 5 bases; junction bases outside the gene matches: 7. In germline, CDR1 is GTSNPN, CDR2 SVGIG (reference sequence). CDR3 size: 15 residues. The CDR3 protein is CAWSKTGGWHQPQHF. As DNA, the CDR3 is TGTGCCTGGAGTAAGACAGGGGGGTGGCATCAGCCCCAGCATTTT.

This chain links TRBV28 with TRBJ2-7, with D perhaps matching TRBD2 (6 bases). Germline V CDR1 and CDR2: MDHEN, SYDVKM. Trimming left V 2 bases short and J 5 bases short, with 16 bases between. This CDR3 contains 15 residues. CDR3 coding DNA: TGTGCCAGCAGTTTAACCGGGAGTATAGTCAACGAGCAGTACTTC. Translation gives CASSLTGSIVNEQYF.

CDR3 protein: CASSQPPQGTGGYTF. In DNA, the CDR3 is TGCGCCAGCAGCCAACCCCCCCAGGGGACGGGTGGCTACACCTTC. The chain recombines TRBV4-1 with TRBJ1-2, with a possible D match to TRBD1 (6 bases). The germline V and J ends were trimmed by 2 bases and 7 bases, with 17 bases remaining between them. There are 15 residues in the CDR3. Germline V gene data show CDR1 as MGHRA and CDR2 as YSYEKL.

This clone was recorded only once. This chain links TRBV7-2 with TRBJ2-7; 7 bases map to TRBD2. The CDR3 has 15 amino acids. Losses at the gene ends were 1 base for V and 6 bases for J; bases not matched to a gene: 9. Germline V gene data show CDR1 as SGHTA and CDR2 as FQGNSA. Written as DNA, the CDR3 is TGTGCCAGCAGCTTAGACGCGGGAGTGAGTAGCGAGCAGTACTTC. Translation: CASSLDAGVSSEQYF.

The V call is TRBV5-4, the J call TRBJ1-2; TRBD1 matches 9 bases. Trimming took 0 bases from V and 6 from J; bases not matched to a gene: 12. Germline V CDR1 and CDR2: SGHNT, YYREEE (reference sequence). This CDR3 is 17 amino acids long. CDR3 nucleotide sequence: TGTGCCAGCAGCTTGGGCAGCCTCGGACAGGGGAGTGATGGCTACACCTTC. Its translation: CASSLGSLGQGSDGYTF.

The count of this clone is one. The CDR3: CASSPGQVNQPQHF. In DNA, the CDR3 is TGTGCCAGCAGCCCGGGACAGGTTAATCAGCCCCAGCATTTT. This rearrangement joins TRBV5-8 to TRBJ1-5; TRBD1 aligns across 8 bases. CDR1 and CDR2 (germline): SGHTS, YDEGEE. The V gene end was trimmed by 4 bases and the J gene end by 4 bases; junction bases not matched to a gene: 4. The CDR3 has 14 residues.

The CDR3 is CSEVTGEETQYF. The DNA of the CDR3 is TGCAGCGAAGTAACAGGGGAGGAGACCCAGTACTTC. The rearrangement joins TRBV29-1 to TRBJ2-5; 7 positions agree with TRBD1. V shed 7 bases, J shed 5 bases, and the junction held 7 bases outside the gene matches. The germline CDR1 and CDR2 sequences are SQVTM and ANQGSEA. The CDR3 consists of 12 residues.

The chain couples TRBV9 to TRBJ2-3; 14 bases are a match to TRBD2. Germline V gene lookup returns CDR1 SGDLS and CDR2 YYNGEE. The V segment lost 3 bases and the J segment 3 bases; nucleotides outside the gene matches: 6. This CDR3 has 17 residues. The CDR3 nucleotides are TGTGCCAGCAGCGAGAGACTAGCGGGAGGGAGAACAGATACGCAGTATTTT. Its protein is CASSERLAGGRTDTQYF.

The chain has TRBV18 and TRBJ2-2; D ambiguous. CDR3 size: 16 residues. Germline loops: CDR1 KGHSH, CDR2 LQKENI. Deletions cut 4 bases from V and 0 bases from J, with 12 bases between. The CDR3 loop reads CASSLSRTSNTGELFF. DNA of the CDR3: TGTGCCAGCTCACTCTCTAGAACATCGAACACCGGGGAGCTGTTTTTT.

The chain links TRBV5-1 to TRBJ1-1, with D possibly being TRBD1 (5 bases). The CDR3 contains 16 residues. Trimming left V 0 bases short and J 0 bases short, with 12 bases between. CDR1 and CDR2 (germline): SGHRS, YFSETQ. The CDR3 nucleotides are TGCGCCAGCAGCTTGGTCGGGGGAGCTCTGAACACTGAAGCTTTCTTT. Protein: CASSLVGGALNTEAFF. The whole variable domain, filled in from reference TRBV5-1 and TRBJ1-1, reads KAGVTQTPRYLIKTRGQQVTLSCSPISGHRSVSWYQQTPGQGLQFLFEYFSETQRNKGNFPGRFSGRQFSNSRSEMNVSTLELGDSALYLCASSLVGGALNTEAFFGQGTRLTVV.

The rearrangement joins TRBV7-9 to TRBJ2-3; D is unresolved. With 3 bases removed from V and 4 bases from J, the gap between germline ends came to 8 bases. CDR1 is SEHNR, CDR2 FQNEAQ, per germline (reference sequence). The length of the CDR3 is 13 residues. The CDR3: CASSLQSADTQYF. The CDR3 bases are TGTGCCAGCAGCTTGCAGTCCGCAGATACGCAGTATTTT.

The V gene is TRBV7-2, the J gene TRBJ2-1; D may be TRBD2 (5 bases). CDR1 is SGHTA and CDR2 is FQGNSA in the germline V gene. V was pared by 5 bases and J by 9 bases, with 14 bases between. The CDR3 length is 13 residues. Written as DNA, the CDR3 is TGTGCCAGCAGCCCCGGGGTACTCGGTGAGCAGTTCTTC. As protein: CASSPGVLGEQFF.

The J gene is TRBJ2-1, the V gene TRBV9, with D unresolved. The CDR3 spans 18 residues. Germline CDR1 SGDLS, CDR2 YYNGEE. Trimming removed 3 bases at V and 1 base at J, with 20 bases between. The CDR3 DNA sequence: TGTGCCAGCAGCGCCGGTCTCGCCGCGCGCGGTTCCTACAATGAGCAGTTCTTC. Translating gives CASSAGLAARGSYNEQFF.

The CDR3 here is CASTATSGTGELFF. DNA of the CDR3: TGTGCCAGCACTGCGACTAGTGGCACCGGGGAGCTGTTTTTT. The V and J genes are TRBV27 and TRBJ2-2; possibly TRBD2 for D (6 bases). The CDR3 has 14 residues. Trimming stripped 7 bases from V and 4 bases from J, with 13 bases between. CDR1 MNHEY and CDR2 SMNVEV come from the germline V gene (reference sequence).

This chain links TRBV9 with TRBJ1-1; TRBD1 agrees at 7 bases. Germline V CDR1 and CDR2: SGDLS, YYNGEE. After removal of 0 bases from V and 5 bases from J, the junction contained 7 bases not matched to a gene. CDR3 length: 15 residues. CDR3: CASSVEWTGQTEAFF. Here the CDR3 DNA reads TGTGCCAGCAGCGTAGAATGGACAGGTCAAACTGAAGCTTTCTTT.

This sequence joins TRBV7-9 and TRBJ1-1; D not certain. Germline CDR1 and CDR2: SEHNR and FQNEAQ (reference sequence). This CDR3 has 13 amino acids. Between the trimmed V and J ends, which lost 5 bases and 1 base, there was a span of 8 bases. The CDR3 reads CASSRLWNTEAFF. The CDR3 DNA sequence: TGTGCCAGCAGCCGTCTCTGGAACACTGAAGCTTTCTTT.

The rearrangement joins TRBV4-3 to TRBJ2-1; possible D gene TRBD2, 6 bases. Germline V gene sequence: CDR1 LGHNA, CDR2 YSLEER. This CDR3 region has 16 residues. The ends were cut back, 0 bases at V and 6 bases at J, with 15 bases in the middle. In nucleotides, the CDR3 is TGCGCCAGCAGCCAAGATCGGGGGATAAGCTTCAATGAGCAGTTCTTC. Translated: CASSQDRGISFNEQFF.

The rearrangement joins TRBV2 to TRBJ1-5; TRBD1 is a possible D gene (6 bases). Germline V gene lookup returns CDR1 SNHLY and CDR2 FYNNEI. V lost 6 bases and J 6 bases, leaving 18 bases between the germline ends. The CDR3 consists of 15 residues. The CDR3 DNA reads TGTGCCAGCAGCCCACAGGGTGTCTTGGGTCAGCCCCAGCATTTT. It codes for CASSPQGVLGQPQHF.

The CDR3 DNA follows: TGTGCCAGCAGCTTAGGGGGCCGGACTAGCGGGAGCGATTACGAGCAGTACTTC. It encodes CASSLGGRTSGSDYEQYF. This rearrangement joins TRBV13 to TRBJ2-7; 13 bases align to TRBD2. After removal of 0 bases from V and 4 bases from J, the junction contained 9 bases not matched to a gene. The CDR3 length is 18 residues. Germline V gives CDR1 PRHDT, CDR2 FYEKMQ (reference sequence). The complete variable domain, with remaining parts taken from reference TRBV13 and TRBJ2-7, reads AAGVIQSPRHLIKEKRETATLKCYPIPRHDTVYWYQQGPGQDPQFLISFYEKMQSDKGSIPDRFSAQQFSDYHSELNMSSLELGDSALYFCASSLGGRTSGSDYEQYFGPGTRLTVT.